What follows are 21 T cell receptor beta chains derived from one specimen sequenced in a study of T cell changes during pregnancy in multiple sclerosis. Measured with immunoSEQ multiplex PCR; TCRdb has only the in-frame clones, and not every one. This table has about 65,000 clones, almost 95% appearing once. Sample: CD8+ T cells from peripheral blood mononuclear cells, taken in the third trimester of pregnancy. These receptor sequences come from a female donor in good health, enrolled as a control in a pregnancy study.

The CDR3 loop is CAWDLAGQGNEQYF. The CDR3 region has the DNA TGTGCCTGGGACCTGGCGGGACAGGGCAACGAGCAGTACTTC. This sequence joins TRBV30 and TRBJ2-7, with TRBD1 identical over 9 bases. V lost 5 bases, J lost 5 bases, and 10 bases stayed unmatched. This CDR3 has 14 amino acids. In germline, CDR1 is GTSNPN, CDR2 SVGIG (reference sequence).

The V gene is TRBV9, the J gene TRBJ2-7; D might be TRBD1 (6 bases). With 3 bases removed from V and 3 bases from J, the gap between germline ends came to 16 bases. The germline V gene encodes CDR1 SGDLS and CDR2 YYNGEE. The CDR3 is 15 amino acids. In DNA form, the CDR3 reads TGTGCCAGCAGCGACCCCAGGGGTCCGGACTACGAGCAGTACTTC. Its protein is CASSDPRGPDYEQYF.

The V and J genes are TRBV5-6 and TRBJ1-2, with TRBD1 identical over 9 bases. CDR1 and CDR2 from the germline V gene are SGHDT and YYEEEE. J lost 8 bases, V lost 4 bases, and 3 bases had no gene match. CDR3 length equals 12 residues. Here the CDR3 reads CASSRDREGYTF. The CDR3 DNA follows: TGTGCCAGCAGCCGGGACAGGGAAGGCTACACCTTC.

This rearrangement joins TRBV6-5 to TRBJ1-2; D is perhaps TRBD1 (5 bases). Germline-derived CDR1 and CDR2 are MNHEY and SVGAGI. V lost 0 bases and J lost 2, with 10 bases in between. The CDR3 runs 15 residues. The CDR3, as DNA: TGTGCCAGCAGTTACTCCCGGGAGGGGAACTATGGCTACACCTTC. It is translated as CASSYSREGNYGYTF.

V and J are TRBV11-3 and TRBJ2-7; D is undetermined. Germline V CDR1 and CDR2: SGHNT, YENEEA. The ends were cut back, 4 bases at V and 5 bases at J, with 12 bases in the middle. The CDR3 has 13 amino acids. The CDR3, as DNA: TGTGCCAGCAGCTCCTCTTTGGGCGACGAGCAGTACTTC. Residues: CASSSSLGDEQYF.

The gene calls are TRBV7-9 and TRBJ1-2; a possible D gene is TRBD1 (5 bases). The V end was cut by 0 bases, the J end by 6 bases, with 14 bases between. Germline values: CDR1 SEHNR, CDR2 FQNEAQ (reference sequence). This CDR3 is built from 15 residues. Written as DNA, the CDR3 is TGTGCCAGCAGCTTAGCGCAGGGTACAGTGAATGGCTACACCTTC. Translating gives CASSLAQGTVNGYTF.

The chain combines TRBV30 with TRBJ2-7; 7 nucleotides agree with TRBD2. The CDR3 extends over 16 amino acids. CDR1 GTSNPN and CDR2 SVGIG come from the germline V gene (reference sequence). Trimming removed 4 bases from V and 3 bases from J; junction bases left unmatched: 15. CDR3 DNA sequence: TGTGCCTGGATCAATAGAGCGGGACTTCCTGACTACGAGCAGTACTTC. Translating it yields CAWINRAGLPDYEQYF.

The chain is built from TRBV5-4 and TRBJ2-5; 7 bases line up with TRBD2. With 0 bases clipped from V and 4 bases from J, the junction kept 9 bases outside the gene matches. The CDR3 is made up of 16 amino acids. The germline CDR1 and CDR2 sequences are SGHNT and YYREEE (reference sequence). CDR3 protein: CASSLDSSGAPETQYF. CDR3 DNA: TGTGCCAGCAGCTTGGATTCAAGCGGGGCCCCAGAGACCCAGTACTTC.

The rearrangement uses TRBV27 and TRBJ1-1; 9 positions agree with TRBD1. In germline, CDR1 is MNHEY, CDR2 SMNVEV (reference sequence). CDR3 length: 15 amino acids. The trim removed 5 bases at V and 3 bases at J, leaving 7 bases unmatched. CDR3 in amino acids: CASSKDRGWDTEAFF. As DNA, the CDR3 is TGTGCCAGCAGTAAAGACAGGGGGTGGGACACTGAAGCTTTCTTT.

The chain is built from TRBV4-3 and TRBJ1-5; D gene ambiguous. The ends were cut back, 1 base at V and 2 bases at J, with 9 bases in the middle. The germline gives CDR1 LGHNA, CDR2 YSLEER. The CDR3 totals 15 residues. The DNA of the CDR3 is TGCGCCAGCAGCCAAGGCGGGCCGGGCAATCAGCCCCAGCATTTT. This gives the protein CASSQGGPGNQPQHF.

This clone appeared once. Distinct nucleotide sequences in the sample also encode this CDR3. CDR3 amino acids: CASSSGQGNQPQHF. The CDR3 region has the DNA TGTGCCAGCAGCTCCGGACAGGGGAATCAGCCCCAGCATTTT. This chain connects TRBV7-9 to TRBJ1-5; 9 nucleotides agree with TRBD1. The length of the CDR3 is 14 residues. The V gene end was trimmed by 4 bases and the J gene end by 4 bases; junction bases not matched to a gene: 2. Germline values: CDR1 SEHNR, CDR2 FQNEAQ (reference sequence).

This clone was observed once. The chain employs TRBV29-1 and TRBJ2-2; TRBD1 agrees at 9 bases. V lost 1 base, J lost 4 bases, and 1 base stayed unmatched. The CDR3 extends over 14 amino acids. In germline, CDR1 is SQVTM, CDR2 ANQGSEA. CDR3 loop: CSVEGDRATGELFF. The CDR3 nucleotides read TGCAGCGTTGAAGGGGACAGGGCCACCGGGGAGCTGTTTTTT.

V usage is TRBV9 and J usage is TRBJ2-2; 11 bases line up with TRBD1. The germline V gene has CDR1 SGDLS and CDR2 YYNGEE. This CDR3 spans 14 amino acids. With 7 bases clipped from V and 10 bases from J, the junction kept 9 bases outside the gene matches. The CDR3 DNA reads TGTGCCAGCGAGTCCAGGACAGGGGGCGAGGAGCTGTTTTTT. It translates to CASESRTGGEELFF.

This chain's CDR3 is CASSATEEGADYGYTF. The CDR3, as DNA: TGTGCCAGCAGCGCCACGGAGGAAGGCGCGGACTATGGCTACACCTTC. V usage is TRBV5-5 and J usage is TRBJ1-2; no clear D gene. The CDR3 spans 16 residues. CDR1 SGHKS and CDR2 YYEKEE come from the germline V gene (reference sequence). V lost 4 bases, J lost 3 bases, and 19 bases lay in between.

The chain joins TRBV6-5 to TRBJ2-7; D is perhaps TRBD2 (6 bases). The CDR3 is 11 residues long. Germline V gene lookup returns CDR1 MNHEY and CDR2 SVGAGI. The ends were cut back, 9 bases at V and 6 bases at J, with 12 bases in the middle. CDR3 protein: CASRGSGEQYF. Written as DNA, the CDR3 is TGTGCCAGTCGGGGGTCGGGCGAGCAGTACTTC.

This chain joins TRBV15 and TRBJ1-6, with 7 bases lining up with TRBD1. Germline V CDR1 and CDR2: LNHNV, YYDKDF (reference sequence). This CDR3 is built from 18 residues. The V segment lost 1 base and the J segment 8 bases; nucleotides outside the gene matches: 14. In DNA, the CDR3 is TGTGCCACCAGCAGAGGTGTAGGGCAGGGGGATTTTGATTCACCCCTCCACTTT. This codes for CATSRGVGQGDFDSPLHF.

V and J are TRBV11-2 and TRBJ1-1, with TRBD1 matching 8 bases. With 4 bases clipped from V and 2 bases from J, the junction kept 12 bases outside the gene matches. Germline-derived CDR1 and CDR2 are SGHAT and FQNNGV. The length of the CDR3 is 17 residues. The CDR3 region has the DNA TGTGCCAGCAGCTCCCCGTTTAGGACAGGGCTTAACACTGAAGCTTTCTTT. This encodes CASSSPFRTGLNTEAFF.

The genes are TRBV9 and TRBJ2-7; no reliable D call. Trimming took 4 bases from V and 3 from J, leaving 14 bases between them. In germline, CDR1 is SGDLS, CDR2 YYNGEE. The CDR3 is made up of 14 amino acids. The CDR3 DNA sequence: TGTGCCAGCAGCCCGACGACTGACGACTACGAGCAGTACTTC. Protein sequence: CASSPTTDDYEQYF.

V gene TRBV25-1 combines with J gene TRBJ1-3; the D is unclear. Germline V CDR1 and CDR2: MGHDK, SYGVNS. Trimming pared 8 bases from V and 0 bases from J, leaving 23 bases between. This CDR3 comprises 18 residues. CDR3 nucleotides: TGTGCCAGCTCCCCGGGAAGCCATAACGCCTACTCTGGAAACACCATATATTTT. Encoded protein: CASSPGSHNAYSGNTIYF.

This clone was recorded only once. The chain couples TRBV7-3 to TRBJ1-2, with TRBD1 matching over 7 bases. V trimming: 4 bases; J trimming: 2 bases; junction bases outside the gene matches: 4. The CDR3 sequence is 14 residues long. Germline values: CDR1 SGHTA, CDR2 FQGTGA. The CDR3 loop reads CASSSRGGNYGYTF. DNA for the CDR3: TGTGCCAGCAGCTCCAGAGGGGGCAACTATGGCTACACCTTC. The whole variable domain, filled in from reference TRBV7-3 and TRBJ1-2, reads GAGVSQTPSNKVTEKGKYVELRCDPISGHTALYWYRQSLGQGPEFLIYFQGTGAADDSGLPNDRFFAVRPEGSVSTLKIQRTERGDSAVYLCASSSRGGNYGYTFGSGTRLTVV.

In this sample, this clone turned up once. The chain links TRBV10-3 to TRBJ1-5, with D perhaps TRBD1 (6 bases). V was clipped by 6 bases and J by 0 bases, with 12 bases between them. This CDR3 has 15 residues. CDR1 ENHRY and CDR2 SYGVKD come from the germline V gene. The CDR3 protein is CAISRGGDSNQPQHF. The CDR3 nucleotides read TGTGCCATCAGCCGAGGGGGGGATAGCAATCAGCCCCAGCATTTT.